This T cell receptor (beta chain) is drawn from a study of blood T cell repertoires in COVID-19 (dated by TCRdb to 2020 to 2021). As for the study more broadly: Samples from collaborators originated in the United States, Italy and Spain and spanned both the acute and convalescent phases of COVID-19. Subjects who had been exposed to COVID-19, were actively infected with it, or had recovered from it provided the deeply sampled blood TCRbeta repertoires that made up the dataset. Nearly every sample came with metadata listing a de-identified subject ID, COVID-19 status, age in years and sex. The repertoires were released in a freely available public database intended as a resource for research on the immune response to SARS-CoV-2. Where available, HLA class I and class II types were obtained from metadata supplied by the sample provider rather than from assay-based typing. The samples were drawn from the first 160 participants of the ongoing ImmuneRACE study and from roughly 1,300 subjects provided by 6 global collaborators. The material from the prospective study consisted of cDNA or gDNA derived from T cells, B-cell-depleted T cells, or PBMCs.

Each collaborating institution followed its own protocols to collect whole blood in K2EDTA tubes. Collaborator samples were shipped for TCRbeta analysis as frozen whole blood, isolated PBMCs, or DNA extracted from either sample type. The germline V gene provides CDR1 SNHLY and CDR2 FYNNEI. Compared with germline, V lacks 6 bases and J lacks 2 bases; bases without a gene match: 10. The CDR3 starts with the cysteine, ends with the valine, and has 16 residues. Only CDR3 DNA remains: 48 bases, in frame from the first base. As to this clone: Which antigen it targets is not known. No much larger clone is present one base from it, and per-base qualities are unavailable.

The study at large found these results: How much clinical and demographic metadata was included differed by source and by participant, and the metadata was provided uncurated.

TCRbeta CDR3 regions were amplified from genomic DNA by means of the immunoSEQ Assay, a bias-controlled multiplex PCR. On the study's bioinformatics: Within the assay, amplification of reference gene primers was used to estimate how many nucleated cells each sample contained. Sequence reads were collapsed and filtered to measure the absolute abundance of every unique TCRbeta CDR3 rearrangement. For each sample, productive Simpson clonality was calculated by taking the square root of Simpson's diversity index across productive rearrangements. TCRdb carries this immuneACCESS record with in-frame sequences only. Its versions omit some clonotypes, under half of them owing to an unresolved V gene in the studies checked, with the rest unexplained. V, J and clone size were drawn from that table, and D and trimming were deduced from the DNA. The sample data list about 35,000 clones, and around 83% of these were observed just once. 35% to 50% of the sample goes to the ten largest clones.

The specimen sequenced was peripheral blood. The sequence was collected from a man aged 60-69 years with active or convalescent COVID-19. Recombination joined TRBV2 with TRBJ2-7; a stretch of 10 junction bases matches TRBD1. The CDR3 amino acid sequence is: CASRMRTGGSTYEQYV. The DNA sequence reads TGTGCCAGCAGGATGCGGACAGGGGGATCGACCTACGAGCAGTACGTC.